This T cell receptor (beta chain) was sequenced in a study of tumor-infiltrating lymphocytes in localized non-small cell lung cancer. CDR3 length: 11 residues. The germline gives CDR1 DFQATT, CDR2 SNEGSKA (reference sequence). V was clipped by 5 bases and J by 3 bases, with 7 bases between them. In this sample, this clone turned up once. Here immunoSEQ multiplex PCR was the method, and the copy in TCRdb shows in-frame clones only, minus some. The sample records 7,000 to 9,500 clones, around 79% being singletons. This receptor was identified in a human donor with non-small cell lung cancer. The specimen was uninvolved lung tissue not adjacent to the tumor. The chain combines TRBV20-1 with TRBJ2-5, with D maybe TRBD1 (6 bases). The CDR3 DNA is TGCAGTGCTGCAGGGGAAGAGACCCAGTACTTC. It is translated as CSAAGEETQYF.